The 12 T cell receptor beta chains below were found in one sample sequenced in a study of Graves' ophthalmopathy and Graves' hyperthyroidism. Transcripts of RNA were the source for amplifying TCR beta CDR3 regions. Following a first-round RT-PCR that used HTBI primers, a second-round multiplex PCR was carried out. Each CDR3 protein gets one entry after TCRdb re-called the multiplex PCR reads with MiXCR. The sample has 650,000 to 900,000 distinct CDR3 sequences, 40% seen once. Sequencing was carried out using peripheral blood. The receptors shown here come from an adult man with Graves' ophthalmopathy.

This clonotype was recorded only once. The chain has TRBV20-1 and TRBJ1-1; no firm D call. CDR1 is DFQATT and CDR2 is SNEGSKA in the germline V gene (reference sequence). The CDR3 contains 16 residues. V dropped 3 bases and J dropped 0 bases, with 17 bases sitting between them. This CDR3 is CSAREALRNMNTEAFF. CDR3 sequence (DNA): TGCAGTGCTAGGGAAGCCCTACGGAACATGAACACTGAAGCTTTCTTT.

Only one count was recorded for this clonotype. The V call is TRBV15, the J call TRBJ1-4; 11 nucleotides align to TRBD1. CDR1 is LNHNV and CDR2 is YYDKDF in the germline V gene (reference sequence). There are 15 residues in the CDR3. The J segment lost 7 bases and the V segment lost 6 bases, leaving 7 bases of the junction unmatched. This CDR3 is CATRADRGRSEKLFF. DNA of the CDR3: TGTGCCACCAGAGCGGACAGGGGGCGTAGTGAAAAACTGTTTTTT.

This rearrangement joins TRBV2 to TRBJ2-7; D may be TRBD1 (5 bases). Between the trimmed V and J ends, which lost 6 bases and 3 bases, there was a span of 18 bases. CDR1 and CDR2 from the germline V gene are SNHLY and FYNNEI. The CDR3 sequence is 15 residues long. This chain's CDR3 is CASSLFQGQVYEQYF. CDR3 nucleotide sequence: TGTGCCAGCAGCTTATTCCAGGGTCAGGTCTACGAGCAGTACTTC.

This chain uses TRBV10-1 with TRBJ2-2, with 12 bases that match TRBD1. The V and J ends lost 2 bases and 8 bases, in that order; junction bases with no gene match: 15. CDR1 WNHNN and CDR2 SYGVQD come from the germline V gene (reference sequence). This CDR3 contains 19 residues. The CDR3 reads CASSEAQAGTGGGLGELFF. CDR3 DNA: TGCGCCAGCAGTGAGGCCCAGGCCGGGACAGGGGGCGGCCTTGGGGAGCTGTTTTTT.

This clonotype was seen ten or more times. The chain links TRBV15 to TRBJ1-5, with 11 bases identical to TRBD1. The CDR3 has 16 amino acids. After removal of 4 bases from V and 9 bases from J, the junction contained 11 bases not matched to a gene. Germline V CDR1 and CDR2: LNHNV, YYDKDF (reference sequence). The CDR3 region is CATSTTDRGLGRPQHF. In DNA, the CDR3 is TGTGCCACCAGCACGACGGACAGGGGGCTTGGGCGGCCCCAGCATTTT.

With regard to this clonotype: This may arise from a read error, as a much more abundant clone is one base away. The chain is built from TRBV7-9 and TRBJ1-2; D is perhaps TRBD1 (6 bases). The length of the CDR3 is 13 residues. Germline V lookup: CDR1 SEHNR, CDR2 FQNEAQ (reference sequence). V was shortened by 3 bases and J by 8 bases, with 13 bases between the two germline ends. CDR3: CASSLVRGRGYTF. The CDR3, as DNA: TGTGCCAGCAGCTTGGTCAGGGGTCGCGGCTACACCTTC.

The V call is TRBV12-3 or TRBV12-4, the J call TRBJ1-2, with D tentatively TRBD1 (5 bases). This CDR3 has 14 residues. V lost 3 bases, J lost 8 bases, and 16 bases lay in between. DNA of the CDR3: TGTGCCAGCAGTTTTTTTGGGCGGGGCGAGGGCTACACCTTC. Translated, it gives CASSFFGRGEGYTF.

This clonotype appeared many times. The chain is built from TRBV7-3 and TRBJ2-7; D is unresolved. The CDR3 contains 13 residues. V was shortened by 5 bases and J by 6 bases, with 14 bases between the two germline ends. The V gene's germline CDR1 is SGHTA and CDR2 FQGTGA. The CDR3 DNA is TGTGCCAGCAGCCCGTCGGGCCCCGGCGAGCAGTACTTC. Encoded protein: CASSPSGPGEQYF.

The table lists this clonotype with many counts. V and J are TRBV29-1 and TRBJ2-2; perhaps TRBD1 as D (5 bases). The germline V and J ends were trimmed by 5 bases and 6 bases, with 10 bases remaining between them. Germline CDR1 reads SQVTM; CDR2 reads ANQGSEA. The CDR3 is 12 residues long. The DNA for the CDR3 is TGCAGCGTTAAAGGGGATGCCGGGGAGCTGTTTTTT. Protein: CSVKGDAGELFF.

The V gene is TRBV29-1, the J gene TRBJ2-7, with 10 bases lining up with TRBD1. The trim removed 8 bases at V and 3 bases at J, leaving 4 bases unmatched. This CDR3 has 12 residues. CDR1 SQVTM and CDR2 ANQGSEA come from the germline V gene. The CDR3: CSPRTGGYEQYF. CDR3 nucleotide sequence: TGCAGCCCCAGGACAGGGGGCTACGAGCAGTACTTC.

CDR3 region: CAISAETPGGANVLTF. The CDR3 nucleotides are TGTGCCATCAGTGCGGAAACCCCAGGCGGGGCCAACGTCCTGACTTTC. The chain uses TRBV10-3 and TRBJ2-6; no clear D gene. V gave up 4 bases and J gave up 4 bases, with 14 bases separating them. CDR3 length: 16 amino acids. Germline V gene sequence: CDR1 ENHRY, CDR2 SYGVKD.

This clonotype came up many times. The CDR3, as DNA: TGTGCCAGCAGCCAAGGAGGGGGCGGCGAGCAGTACTTC. Protein sequence: CASSQGGGGEQYF. This chain links TRBV7-3 with TRBJ2-7; D is perhaps TRBD1 (7 bases). The ends were cut back, 5 bases at V and 6 bases at J, with 14 bases in the middle. The CDR3 runs 13 residues. The germline V gene encodes CDR1 SGHTA and CDR2 FQGTGA. Drawing the rest from reference TRBV7-3 and TRBJ2-7, the complete variable domain is GAGVSQTPSNKVTEKGKYVELRCDPISGHTALYWYRQSLGQGPEFLIYFQGTGAADDSGLPNDRFFAVRPEGSVSTLKIQRTERGDSAVYLCASSQGGGGEQYFGPGTRLTVT.